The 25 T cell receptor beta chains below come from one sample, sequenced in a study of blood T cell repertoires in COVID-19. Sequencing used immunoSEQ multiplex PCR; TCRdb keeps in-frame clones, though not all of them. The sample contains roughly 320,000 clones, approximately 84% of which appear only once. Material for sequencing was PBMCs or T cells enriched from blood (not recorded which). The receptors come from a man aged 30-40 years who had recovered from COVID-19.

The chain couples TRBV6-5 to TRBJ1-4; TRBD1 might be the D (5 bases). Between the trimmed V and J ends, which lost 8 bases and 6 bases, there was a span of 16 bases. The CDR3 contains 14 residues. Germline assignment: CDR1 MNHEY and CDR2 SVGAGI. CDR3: CASGVAGWDEKLFF. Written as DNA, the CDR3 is TGTGCCAGCGGGGTGGCAGGGTGGGATGAAAAACTGTTTTTT.

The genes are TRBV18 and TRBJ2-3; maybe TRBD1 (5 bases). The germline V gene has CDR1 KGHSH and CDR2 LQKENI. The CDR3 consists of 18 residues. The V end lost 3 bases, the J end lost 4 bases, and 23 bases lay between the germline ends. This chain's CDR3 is CASSPWTSGTGTPDTQYF. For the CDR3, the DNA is TGTGCCAGCTCACCCTGGACATCGGGTACAGGCACACCAGATACGCAGTATTTT.

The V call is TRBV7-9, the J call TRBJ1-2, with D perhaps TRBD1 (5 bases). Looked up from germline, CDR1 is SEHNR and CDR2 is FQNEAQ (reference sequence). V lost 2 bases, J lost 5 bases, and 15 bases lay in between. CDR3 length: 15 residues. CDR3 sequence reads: CASSLSLGQQYGYTF. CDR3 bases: TGTGCCAGCAGCTTATCCCTGGGGCAGCAATATGGCTACACCTTC.

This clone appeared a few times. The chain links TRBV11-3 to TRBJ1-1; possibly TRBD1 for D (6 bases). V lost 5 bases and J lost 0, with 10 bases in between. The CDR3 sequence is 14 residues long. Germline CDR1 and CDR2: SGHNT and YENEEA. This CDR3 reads CASSPRGMNTEAFF. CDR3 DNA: TGTGCCAGCAGCCCAAGGGGGATGAACACTGAAGCTTTCTTT.

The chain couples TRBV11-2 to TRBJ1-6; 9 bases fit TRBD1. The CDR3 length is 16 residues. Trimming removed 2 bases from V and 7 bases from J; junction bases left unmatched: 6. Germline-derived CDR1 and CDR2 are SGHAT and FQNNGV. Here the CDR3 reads CASSLKGTGRNSPLHF. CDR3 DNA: TGTGCCAGCAGCTTAAAGGGGACAGGGAGGAATTCACCCCTCCACTTT.

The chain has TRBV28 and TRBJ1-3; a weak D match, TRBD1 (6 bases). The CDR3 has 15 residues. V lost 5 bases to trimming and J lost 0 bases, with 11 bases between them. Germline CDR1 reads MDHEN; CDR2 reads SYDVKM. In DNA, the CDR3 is TGTGCCAGCAGTCGGACAGCTATCTCTGGAAACACCATATATTTT. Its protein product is CASSRTAISGNTIYF.

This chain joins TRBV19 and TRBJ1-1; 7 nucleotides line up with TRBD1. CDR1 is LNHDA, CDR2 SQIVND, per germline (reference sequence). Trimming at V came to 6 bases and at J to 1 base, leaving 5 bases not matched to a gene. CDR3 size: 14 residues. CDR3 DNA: TGTGCCAGTAGCATACAGGGGACGAACACTGAAGCTTTCTTT. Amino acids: CASSIQGTNTEAFF.

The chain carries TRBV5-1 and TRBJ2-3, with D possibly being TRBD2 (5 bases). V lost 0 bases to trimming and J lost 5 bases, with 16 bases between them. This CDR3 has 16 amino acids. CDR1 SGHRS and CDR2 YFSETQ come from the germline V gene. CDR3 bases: TGCGCCAGCAGCTTGGACTCTGGGAGTGGCGTAGATACGCAGTATTTT. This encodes CASSLDSGSGVDTQYF.

The chain's CDR3 is CASSFRRGGEETQYF. In DNA, the CDR3 is TGTGCCAGCAGTTTTCGGCGGGGGGGAGAAGAGACCCAGTACTTC. The rearrangement joins TRBV28 to TRBJ2-5, with 9 bases identical to TRBD2. V was clipped by 3 bases and J by 3 bases; unmatched bases: 5. This CDR3 is built from 15 residues. Germline V lookup: CDR1 MDHEN, CDR2 SYDVKM.

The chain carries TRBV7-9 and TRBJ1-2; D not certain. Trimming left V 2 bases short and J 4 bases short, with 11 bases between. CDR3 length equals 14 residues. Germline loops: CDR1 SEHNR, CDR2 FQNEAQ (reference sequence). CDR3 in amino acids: CASSLWLAAYGYTF. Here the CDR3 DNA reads TGTGCCAGCAGCTTATGGCTCGCGGCCTATGGCTACACCTTC.

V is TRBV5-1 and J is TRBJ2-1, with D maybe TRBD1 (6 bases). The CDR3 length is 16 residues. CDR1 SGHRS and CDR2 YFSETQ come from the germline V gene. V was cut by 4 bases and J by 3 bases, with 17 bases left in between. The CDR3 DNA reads TGCGCCAGCAGCAAGCCCGAACAGGGTGGCTACAATGAGCAGTTCTTC. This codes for CASSKPEQGGYNEQFF.

CDR3 in DNA: TGTGCCACCACGAAGGCGACAGGGGGCCCGGGCACTGAAGCTTTCTTT. The encoded protein is CATTKATGGPGTEAFF. V and J are TRBV19 and TRBJ1-1; TRBD1 matches at 10 bases. J lost 4 bases, V lost 10 bases, and 15 bases had no gene match. Germline V lookup: CDR1 LNHDA, CDR2 SQIVND (reference sequence). The CDR3 extends over 16 amino acids.

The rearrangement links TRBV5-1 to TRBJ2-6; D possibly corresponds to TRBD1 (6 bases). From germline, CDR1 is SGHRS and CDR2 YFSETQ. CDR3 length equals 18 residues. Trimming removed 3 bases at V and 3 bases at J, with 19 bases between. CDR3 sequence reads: CASSSYEQGNDGANVLTF. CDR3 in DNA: TGCGCCAGCAGCTCCTACGAACAGGGTAACGATGGGGCCAACGTCCTGACTTTC. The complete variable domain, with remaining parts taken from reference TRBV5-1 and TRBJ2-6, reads KAGVTQTPRYLIKTRGQQVTLSCSPISGHRSVSWYQQTPGQGLQFLFEYFSETQRNKGNFPGRFSGRQFSNSRSEMNVSTLELGDSALYLCASSSYEQGNDGANVLTFGAGSRLTVL.

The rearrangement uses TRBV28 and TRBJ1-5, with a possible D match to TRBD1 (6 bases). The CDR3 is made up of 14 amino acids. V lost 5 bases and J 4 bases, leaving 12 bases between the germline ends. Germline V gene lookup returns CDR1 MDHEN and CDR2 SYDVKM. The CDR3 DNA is TGTGCCAGCAGTCCCGAGACAGGTAATCAGCCCCAGCATTTT. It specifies CASSPETGNQPQHF.

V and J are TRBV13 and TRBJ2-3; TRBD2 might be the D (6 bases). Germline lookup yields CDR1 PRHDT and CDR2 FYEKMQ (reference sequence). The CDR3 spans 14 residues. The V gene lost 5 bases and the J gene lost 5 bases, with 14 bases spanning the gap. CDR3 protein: CASSAGDFGDTQYF. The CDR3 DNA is TGTGCCAGCAGCGCCGGGGACTTCGGAGATACGCAGTATTTT.

CDR3 bases: TGTGCCACCCAAACAGGGGGCCTCACCGGGGAGCTGTTTTTT. Protein product: CATQTGGLTGELFF. This sequence joins TRBV28 and TRBJ2-2; 9 bases are shared with TRBD1. Germline V gene sequence: CDR1 MDHEN, CDR2 SYDVKM. Trimming at V came to 10 bases and at J to 4 bases, leaving 7 bases not matched to a gene. This CDR3 region has 14 residues.

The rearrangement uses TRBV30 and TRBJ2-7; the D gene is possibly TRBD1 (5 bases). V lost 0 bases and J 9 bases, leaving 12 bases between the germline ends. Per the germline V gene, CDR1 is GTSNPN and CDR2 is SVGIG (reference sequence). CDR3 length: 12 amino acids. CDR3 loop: CAWSVMVGRQYF. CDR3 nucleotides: TGTGCCTGGAGTGTAATGGTGGGGCGGCAGTACTTC.

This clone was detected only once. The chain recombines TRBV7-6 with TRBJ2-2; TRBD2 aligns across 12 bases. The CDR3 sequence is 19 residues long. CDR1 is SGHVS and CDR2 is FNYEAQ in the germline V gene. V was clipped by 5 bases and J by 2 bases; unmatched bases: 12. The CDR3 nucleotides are TGTGCCAGCAGCACGACTAGCGGGGGAGATGGACGAAACACCGGGGAGCTGTTTTTT. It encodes CASSTTSGGDGRNTGELFF.

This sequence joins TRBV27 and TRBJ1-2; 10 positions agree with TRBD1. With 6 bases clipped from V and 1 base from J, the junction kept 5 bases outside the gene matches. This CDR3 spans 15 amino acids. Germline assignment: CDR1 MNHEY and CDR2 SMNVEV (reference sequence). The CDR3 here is CASSRDRGLNYGYTF. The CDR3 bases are TGTGCCAGCAGCCGGGACAGGGGACTTAACTATGGCTACACCTTC.

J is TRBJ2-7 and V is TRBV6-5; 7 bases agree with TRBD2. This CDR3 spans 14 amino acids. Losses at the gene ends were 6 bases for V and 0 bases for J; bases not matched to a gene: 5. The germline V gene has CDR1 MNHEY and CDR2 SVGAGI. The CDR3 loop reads CASSLGTISYEQYF. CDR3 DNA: TGTGCCAGCAGCCTAGGGACTATCTCCTACGAGCAGTACTTC.

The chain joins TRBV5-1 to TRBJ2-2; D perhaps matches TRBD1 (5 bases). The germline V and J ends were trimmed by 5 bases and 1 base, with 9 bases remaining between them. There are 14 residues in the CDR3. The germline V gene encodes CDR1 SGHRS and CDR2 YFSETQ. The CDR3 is CASSYQGNTGELFF. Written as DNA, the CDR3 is TGCGCCAGCAGTTACCAGGGGAACACCGGGGAGCTGTTTTTT.

This CDR3 reads CATSRDDRGQGAGTDTQYF. The CDR3 DNA reads as TGTGCCACCAGCAGAGATGACCGCGGCCAGGGGGCGGGAACAGATACGCAGTATTTT. V usage is TRBV15 and J usage is TRBJ2-3; 8 bases match TRBD1. Germline CDR1 and CDR2: LNHNV and YYDKDF (reference sequence). The V segment lost 0 bases and the J segment 3 bases; nucleotides outside the gene matches: 14. This CDR3 has 19 amino acids.

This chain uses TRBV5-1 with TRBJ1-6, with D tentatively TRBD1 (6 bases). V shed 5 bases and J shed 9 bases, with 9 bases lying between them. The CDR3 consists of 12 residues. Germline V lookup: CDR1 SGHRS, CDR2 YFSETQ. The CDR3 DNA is TGCGCCAGCAGGCAGGGGAGTTCACCCCTCCACTTT. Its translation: CASRQGSSPLHF.

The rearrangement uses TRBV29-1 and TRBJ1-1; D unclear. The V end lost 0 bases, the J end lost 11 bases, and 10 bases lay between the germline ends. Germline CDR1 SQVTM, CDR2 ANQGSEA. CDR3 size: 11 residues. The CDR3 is CSVEESVEAFF. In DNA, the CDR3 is TGCAGCGTTGAAGAGTCGGTAGAGGCTTTCTTT.

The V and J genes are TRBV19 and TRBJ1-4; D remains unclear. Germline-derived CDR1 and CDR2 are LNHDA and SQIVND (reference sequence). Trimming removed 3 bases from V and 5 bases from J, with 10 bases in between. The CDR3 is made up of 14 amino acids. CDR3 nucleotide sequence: TGTGCCAGTAGTATGAGGCAGAGGAATGAAAAACTGTTTTTT. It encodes CASSMRQRNEKLFF.